These 2 T cell receptor beta chains were sequenced from one sample in a study of shared clonotypes between healthy human individuals. Some clones are missing from TCRdb's copy, which holds only in-frame ones; the method was immunoSEQ multiplex PCR. In the table there are some 1.1 million clones, approximately 77% of which are singletons. Sequenced input: memory CD4+ T cells from PBMCs. Subset described: CD45RA-negative fraction. The receptors were gathered from a young man in good health. Some clones in this sample may be carry-over from other donors' samples.

This chain connects TRBV11-3 to TRBJ2-3; D unresolved. V was cut by 5 bases and J by 3 bases, with 9 bases left in between. CDR3 length: 13 residues. Germline V gives CDR1 SGHNT, CDR2 YENEEA. The CDR3 sequence is CASSPALTDTQYF. CDR3 DNA: TGTGCCAGCAGCCCCGCCTTAACAGATACGCAGTATTTT.

The chain has TRBV4-3 and TRBJ2-7; 7 bases are a match to TRBD2. CDR3 length: 17 residues. J lost 6 bases, V lost 1 base, and 15 bases had no gene match. Germline assignment: CDR1 LGHNA and CDR2 YSLEER. The CDR3 region is CASSQGPQGRAGREQYF. Here the CDR3 DNA reads TGCGCCAGCAGCCAAGGGCCCCAAGGGAGGGCCGGTCGCGAGCAGTACTTC.